This record covers a single T cell receptor beta chain. This sample stems from a study of T cell changes during pregnancy in multiple sclerosis. Germline V gene lookup returns CDR1 KGHSH and CDR2 LQKENI. The CDR3 is 15 residues long. With 3 bases removed from V and 2 bases from J, the gap between germline ends came to 11 bases. Only in-frame clones appear in the TCRdb table, and some are missing; sequencing was by immunoSEQ multiplex PCR. In the table there are 45,000 to 65,000 clones, around 92% of which are singletons. This sample comprised CD4+ T cells from peripheral blood mononuclear cells, obtained after pregnancy. The TCR originated in a female donor with multiple sclerosis, enrolled in a pregnancy study. The chain employs TRBV18 and TRBJ1-5; D gene unclear. The CDR3 region has the DNA TGTGCCAGCTCACCCGTCTCCGGGGGCAATCAGCCCCAGCATTTT. Translated: CASSPVSGGNQPQHF.